Presented here are 9 T cell receptor beta chains from one specimen sequenced in a study of T cell repertoires in cytomegalovirus infection. TCRdb used MiXCR to reprocess the reads, holding one entry per CDR3 protein. The table includes 200,000 to 300,000 distinct CDR3 sequences, 6% to 8% detected once. Sequenced material: PBMCs. The receptors shown here come from a human donor in good health (CMV status not recorded). Some clones in this sample may be carry-over from other donors' samples.

The V and J genes are TRBV28 and TRBJ1-2, with D maybe TRBD1 (5 bases). V was trimmed by 5 bases and J by 8 bases, leaving 15 bases between them. From germline, CDR1 is MDHEN and CDR2 SYDVKM. The CDR3 loop spans 13 amino acids. This chain's CDR3 is CASSRIQGFGYTF. In DNA form, the CDR3 reads TGTGCCAGCAGTAGGATTCAGGGTTTCGGCTACACCTTC.

This clonotype has more than one count but fewer than ten. The chain employs TRBV6-2 or TRBV6-3 and TRBJ2-7; D may be TRBD1 (5 bases). Between the trimmed V and J ends, which lost 7 bases and 3 bases, there was a span of 10 bases. The CDR3 consists of 12 residues. Germline V gene lookup returns CDR1 MNHEY and CDR2 SVGEGT. For the CDR3, the DNA is TGTGCCAGCACCGACAGCCACTACGAGCAGTACTTC. Protein: CASTDSHYEQYF.

Worth noting for this clonotype: One base away lies a much larger clone, so this may be a sequencing read error. The CDR3 ends on some other residue instead of the conserved phenylalanine or tryptophan, so this is likely a read error. In DNA form, the CDR3 reads TGTGCCAGTAGTATAGAACCCCTCTCTGGGGCCAACGTCCTGACTCTC. Residues: CASSIEPLSGANVLTL. V usage is TRBV19 and J usage is TRBJ2-6; D is uncertain. Germline V gives CDR1 LNHDA, CDR2 SQIVND (reference sequence). The CDR3 consists of 16 residues. The ends were cut back, 0 bases at V and 0 bases at J, with 6 bases in the middle.

This clonotype appeared many times. This chain links TRBV7-2 with TRBJ1-2; D gene ambiguous. CDR1 and CDR2 (germline): SGHTA, FQGNSA. The germline V and J ends were trimmed by 6 bases and 6 bases, with 20 bases remaining between them. The CDR3 is made up of 15 amino acids. The CDR3 protein is CASSPQSPAWDGYTF. The CDR3 nucleotides read TGTGCCAGCAGTCCACAGAGTCCAGCGTGGGATGGCTACACCTTC.

This clonotype was counted at least ten times. The chain recombines TRBV20-1 with TRBJ1-1; TRBD1 aligns across 9 bases. The CDR3 totals 13 residues. Germline V gives CDR1 DFQATT, CDR2 SNEGSKA (reference sequence). With 5 bases clipped from V and 0 bases from J, the junction kept 1 base outside the gene matches. CDR3 in amino acids: CSARQGVNTEAFF. DNA of the CDR3: TGCAGTGCTCGACAGGGGGTGAACACTGAAGCTTTCTTT.

This clonotype was counted between two and nine times. The chain links TRBV12-5 to TRBJ2-7; 7 bases match TRBD1. V shed 2 bases, J shed 12 bases, and the junction held 1 base outside the gene matches. Per germline, CDR1 LGHNT and CDR2 FRNRAP. This CDR3 is built from 10 residues. The CDR3 DNA reads TGTGCTAGTGGTTTGTGGACAGGGTACTTC. Translated, it gives CASGLWTGYF. The full variable domain, its missing parts supplied by reference TRBV12-5 and TRBJ2-7, is DARVTQTPRHKVTEMGQEVTMRCQPILGHNTVFWYRQTMMQGLELLAYFRNRAPLDDSGMPKDRFSAEMPDATLATLKIQPSEPRDSAVYFCASGLWTGYFGPGTRLTVT.

J is TRBJ1-1 and V is TRBV15, with 10 bases identical to TRBD1. With V trimmed by 8 bases and J by 4 bases, 4 bases remained unmatched. Germline V gene data show CDR1 as LNHNV and CDR2 as YYDKDF (reference sequence). The CDR3 has 13 residues. Here the CDR3 DNA reads TGTGCCACCGCCTGGGACAGGGGCACTGAAGCTTTCTTT. It specifies CATAWDRGTEAFF.

This clonotype was recorded many times. The chain employs TRBV29-1 and TRBJ2-7, with D possibly matching TRBD1 (6 bases). V was cut by 4 bases and J by 4 bases, with 11 bases left in between. From germline, CDR1 is SQVTM and CDR2 ANQGSEA. The CDR3 has 12 residues. CDR3 sequence reads: CSVVGQGYEQYF. CDR3 nucleotides: TGCAGCGTTGTCGGCCAGGGGTACGAGCAGTACTTC.

This clonotype occurred many times. V and J are TRBV28 and TRBJ1-2, with TRBD1 as a possible D gene (5 bases). The germline gives CDR1 MDHEN, CDR2 SYDVKM. Deletions cut 6 bases from V and 8 bases from J, with 19 bases between. The CDR3 covers 14 residues. DNA for the CDR3: TGTGCCAGCAGAGACGTGGGACCACAGGCCGGCTACACCTTC. Encoded protein: CASRDVGPQAGYTF.